A single sample is the source of the 8 T cell receptor beta chains below, sequenced in a study. The sorted Tregs were CD4+CD25+CD127-/low cells. TCRdb reprocessed the 5' RACE reads with MiXCR, giving one entry per CDR3 protein. The sample includes 62,000 or so distinct CDR3 sequences, roughly 28% of them seen just once. The source material was tumor-infiltrating Tregs sorted from the breast tumor. The receptor source for this set is a female donor with breast cancer.

The genes are TRBV6-4 and TRBJ2-2; 7 nucleotides align to TRBD1. This CDR3 contains 14 residues. CDR1 is MRHNA, CDR2 SNTAGT, per germline. Germline trimming cut 0 bases from V and 5 bases from J; bases unmatched to any gene: 0. CDR3 sequence (DNA): TGTGCCAGCAGTGACTCACAGGGGACCGGGGAGCTGTTTTTT. This encodes CASSDSQGTGELFF.

This clonotype was detected ten times or more. The CDR3 sequence: CASSFLGEYEQYF. The CDR3 bases are TGTGCCAGCAGTTTTTTGGGGGAGTACGAGCAGTACTTC. V gene TRBV12-3 or TRBV12-4 combines with J gene TRBJ2-7; either TRBD1 or TRBD2 may supply D (5 bases each). CDR3 length: 13 residues. With 3 bases removed from V and 4 bases from J, the gap between germline ends came to 10 bases.

In its sample, this clonotype was seen a few times. The rearrangement uses TRBV9 and TRBJ2-7; a possible D gene is TRBD2 (5 bases). V was trimmed by 1 base and J by 6 bases, leaving 11 bases between them. CDR1 is SGDLS, CDR2 YYNGEE, per germline. The CDR3 covers 13 residues. DNA of the CDR3: TGTGCCAGCAGCGTACAGGCACGGGGCGAGCAGTACTTC. Amino acid sequence: CASSVQARGEQYF.

The chain uses TRBV20-1 and TRBJ1-5, with 7 positions matching TRBD1. The CDR3 has 14 residues. The ends lost 5 bases at V and 2 bases at J; junction bases unmatched: 6. Germline loops: CDR1 DFQATT, CDR2 SNEGSKA (reference sequence). As DNA, the CDR3 is TGCAGTGCTCTACCTACAGGGGGCAATCAGCCCCAGCATTTT. It encodes CSALPTGGNQPQHF.

V gene TRBV4-1 combines with J gene TRBJ2-5; tentatively, D is TRBD1 (6 bases). Looked up from germline, CDR1 is MGHRA and CDR2 is YSYEKL. This CDR3 is built from 18 residues. V shed 1 base and J shed 5 bases, with 23 bases lying between them. The CDR3 coding sequence is TGCGCCAGCAGCCAAGTCAATCTGGAACTCAATAGGGGGGAGACCCAGTACTTC. It specifies CASSQVNLELNRGETQYF.

This clonotype was found a few times. The V gene is TRBV7-9, the J gene TRBJ2-5; 7 positions agree with TRBD2. Trimming at V came to 7 bases and at J to 5 bases, leaving 19 bases not matched to a gene. From germline, CDR1 is SEHNR and CDR2 FQNEAQ (reference sequence). This CDR3 region has 17 residues. The CDR3 sequence is CASTQGASGAAGETQYF. The CDR3 coding sequence is TGTGCCAGCACCCAAGGGGCGAGCGGGGCTGCGGGGGAGACCCAGTACTTC. Complete variable domain (other parts from reference TRBV7-9 and TRBJ2-5): DTGVSQNPRHKITKRGQNVTFRCDPISEHNRLYWYRQTLGQGPEFLTYFQNEAQLEKSRLLSDRFSAERPKGSFSTLEIQRTEQGDSAMYLCASTQGASGAAGETQYFGPGTRLLVL.

The chain couples TRBV2 to TRBJ2-1; TRBD2 aligns across 10 bases. The germline gives CDR1 SNHLY, CDR2 FYNNEI. CDR3 length: 15 amino acids. Trimming took 7 bases from V and 2 from J; bases not matched to a gene: 5. The CDR3 protein is CASTSGLAAYNEQFF. CDR3 sequence (DNA): TGTGCCAGCACCTCTGGACTAGCGGCCTACAATGAGCAGTTCTTC.

This clonotype was detected ten times or more. The CDR3 sequence is CSAPLGYTEAFF. In nucleotides, the CDR3 is TGCAGTGCTCCCCTGGGGTACACTGAAGCTTTCTTT. The rearrangement uses TRBV20-1 and TRBJ1-1; D gene unclear. With 5 bases removed from V and 3 bases from J, the gap between germline ends came to 10 bases. This CDR3 is built from 12 residues. Looked up from germline, CDR1 is DFQATT and CDR2 is SNEGSKA (reference sequence).